This TCR beta chain was identified during a study of graft-versus-host responses after intestinal transplantation. Study-level information: Each transplant was multivisceral, liver-intestinal, or isolated intestinal. Induction using anti-thymocyte globulin, followed by tacrolimus and steroids for 2 to 4 years, was given to all recipients.

Overall study findings and caveats: In recipient marrow, GvH clones were found, and some appeared first in ileum or blood. Allograft clonal ratios (graft-versus-host to host-versus-graft) were high in patients who had graft-donor T cell macrochimerism.

Using immunoSEQ multiplex PCR, the repertoire was profiled, and TCRdb retains in-frame clones only, with some absent. The repertoire holds approximately 130,000 clones, with 90% to 95% as singletons. As regards this clone: What it binds is unknown.

Sequences were derived from unstimulated CD4+ T cells sorted from spleen or lymph node cells, sampled before intestinal transplant. The sequence was obtained from a human donor who received an intestinal transplant.

This CDR3 is CAWSVTIDRAYTQYF. CDR3 coding DNA: TGTGCCTGGAGTGTTACGATCGACCGCGCCTATACGCAGTATTTT. The chain couples TRBV30 to TRBJ2-3; D unclear. Trimming took 0 bases from V and 7 from J, leaving 17 bases between them. The germline CDR1 and CDR2 sequences are GTSNPN and SVGIG (reference sequence). This CDR3 has 15 residues. The full variable domain, in which reference TRBV30 and TRBJ2-3 provide the parts outside the CDR3, is SQTIHQWPATLVQPVGSPLSLECTVEGTSNPNLYWYRQAAGRGLQLLFYSVGIGQISSEVPQNLSASRPQDRQFILSSKKLLLSDSGFYLCAWSVTIDRAYTQYFGPGTRLTVL.